This T cell receptor beta chain was recovered during a study of blood T cell repertoires in COVID-19. Germline loops: CDR1 LNHDA, CDR2 SQIVND (reference sequence). V lost 1 base to trimming and J lost 4 bases, with 8 bases between them. This CDR3 region has 14 residues. Data came from immunoSEQ multiplex PCR; TCRdb stores just in-frame clones and leaves some out. The data hold fewer than 350,000 clones, with 88% observed a single time. The receptor was isolated from a woman aged 60 to 75 in a cohort exposed to, infected with or recovered from COVID-19 (not recorded which). The V and J genes are TRBV19 and TRBJ2-1, with D hard to call. Source material: PBMCs or T cells enriched from blood (not recorded which). The CDR3 coding sequence is TGTGCCAGTAGTATAGTCTCCTTTTACAATGAGCAGTTCTTC. Translated: CASSIVSFYNEQFF.